A selection of T cell receptor beta chains follows, all from one sample in a study of early T cells in non-severe SARS-CoV-2 infection. TCRdb itself ran the 5' RACE reads through MiXCR, one entry per CDR3 protein. Of roughly 92,000 distinct CDR3 sequences listed, 9.5% to 15% were seen once; the top ten hold 3.5% to 5%. Sequencing was performed on whole blood, taken at baseline. The receptors were sampled from an adult who was a healthcare worker with PCR-confirmed SARS-CoV-2 infection or an uninfected control (not recorded which). Each CDR3 is given with its conserved first and last residue.

>TRBV7-9|TRBJ1-3
CASSLAGNRNSGNTIYF
>TRBV7-9|TRBJ1-2
CASSLAAGGLDYGYTF
>TRBV20-1|TRBJ1-6
CSARADYNSPLHF
>TRBV7-9|TRBJ2-7
CASSPSQGYEQYF
>TRBV3-1|TRBJ2-7
CASSLTIASYEQYF
>TRBV7-2|TRBJ2-2
CASSLGGSSGELFF
>TRBV29-1|TRBJ2-3
CSVEDRQGIYTDTQYF
>TRBV12-2|TRBJ2-4
CASRSRTSGKRNIQYF
>TRBV29-1|TRBJ2-7
CSVEVAGNEQYF
>TRBV18|TRBJ1-1
CASSPTRRAADTEAFF
>TRBV28|TRBJ2-7
CASSGTGGEGYYEQYF
>TRBV12-5|TRBJ1-6
CASGPGQSDNSPLHF